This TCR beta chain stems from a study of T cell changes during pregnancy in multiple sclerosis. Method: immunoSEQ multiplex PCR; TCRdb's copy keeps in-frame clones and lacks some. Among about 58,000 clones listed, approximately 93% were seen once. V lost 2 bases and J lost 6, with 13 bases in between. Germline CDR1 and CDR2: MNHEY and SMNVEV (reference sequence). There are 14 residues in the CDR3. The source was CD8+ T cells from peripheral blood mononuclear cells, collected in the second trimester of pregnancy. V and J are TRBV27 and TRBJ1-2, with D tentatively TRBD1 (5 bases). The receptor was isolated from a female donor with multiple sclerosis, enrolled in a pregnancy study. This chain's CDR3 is CASSLSPRVHGYTF. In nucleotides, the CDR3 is TGTGCCAGCAGTTTAAGTCCCAGGGTGCATGGCTACACCTTC.